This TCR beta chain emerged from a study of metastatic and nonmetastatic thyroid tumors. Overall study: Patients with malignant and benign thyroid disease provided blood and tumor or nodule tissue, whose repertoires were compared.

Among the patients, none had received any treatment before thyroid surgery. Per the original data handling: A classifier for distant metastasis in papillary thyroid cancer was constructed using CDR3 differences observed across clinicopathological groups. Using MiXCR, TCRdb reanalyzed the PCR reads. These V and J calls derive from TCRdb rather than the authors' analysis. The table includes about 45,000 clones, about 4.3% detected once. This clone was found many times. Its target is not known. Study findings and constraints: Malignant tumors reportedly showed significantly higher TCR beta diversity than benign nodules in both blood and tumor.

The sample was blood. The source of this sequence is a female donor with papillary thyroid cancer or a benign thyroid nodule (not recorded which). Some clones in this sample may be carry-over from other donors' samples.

The CDR3 reads CSALRTGELFF. CDR3 bases: TGCAGTGCTCTTCGTACCGGGGAGCTGTTTTTT. V and J are TRBV20-1 and TRBJ2-2; D gene ambiguous. V gave up 5 bases and J gave up 5 bases, with 6 bases separating them. This CDR3 is built from 11 residues. CDR1 is DFQATT, CDR2 SNEGSKA, per germline (reference sequence).